The 12 T cell receptor beta chains in this list originate from one sample, sequenced in a study of control samples from healthy donors and cancer patients (dated by TCRdb to about 2020). Library generation was performed with the immunoSEQ multiplex PCR assay. TCRdb limited this immuneACCESS table to in-frame rearrangements with V and J called. A share of clones is missing; checked studies link under half to unresolved V genes, and the rest is unexplained. Across this sample there are 55,000 to 85,000 clones, with roughly 89% seen only once. 19% of the sample is held by the ten biggest clonotypes. The specimen sequenced was PBMCs. These receptors were obtained from a man in his 60s with lung cancer.

The chain links TRBV27 to TRBJ2-2, with D tentatively TRBD2 (6 bases). This CDR3 region has 17 residues. V lost 5 bases to trimming and J lost 2 bases, with 18 bases between them. Germline V gene data show CDR1 as MNHEY and CDR2 as SMNVEV (reference sequence). Written as DNA, the CDR3 is TGTGCCAGCAGTCGGCGGACGGGGCGGGAAAACACCGGGGAGCTGTTTTTT. This codes for CASSRRTGRENTGELFF.

The CDR3 nucleotides are TGTGCCAGCAGCCGTCTGACAGGGCCCACCGGGGAGCTGTTTTTT. It is translated as CASSRLTGPTGELFF. The chain employs TRBV3-1 (or the pseudogene TRBV3-2) and TRBJ2-2; 7 bases are shared with TRBD1. V shed 4 bases and J 4 bases; nucleotides not matched to a gene: 6. CDR1 LGHDT and CDR2 YNNKEL come from the germline V gene (reference sequence). CDR3 length: 15 amino acids.

This clone was seen once. The V and J genes are TRBV28 and TRBJ1-2, with TRBD1 as a possible D gene (5 bases). The CDR3 contains 14 residues. Germline CDR1 and CDR2: MDHEN and SYDVKM. Trimming removed 5 bases at V and 2 bases at J, with 12 bases between. This CDR3 reads CASSPGTSNYGYTF. The CDR3 bases are TGTGCCAGCAGTCCAGGGACTTCCAACTATGGCTACACCTTC.

The CDR3 is CASSLESGNSYEQYF. The DNA for the CDR3 is TGCGCCAGCAGCTTGGAGTCTGGGAACTCCTACGAGCAGTACTTC. V and J are TRBV5-1 and TRBJ2-7; D remains unclear. Trimming took 0 bases from V and 0 from J, leaving 10 bases between them. CDR1 SGHRS and CDR2 YFSETQ come from the germline V gene. This CDR3 region has 15 residues.

The rearrangement links TRBV6-6 to TRBJ2-7; 11 nucleotides agree with TRBD1. Trimming at V came to 6 bases and at J to 0 bases, leaving 4 bases not matched to a gene. The CDR3 is made up of 15 amino acids. The V gene's germline CDR1 is MNHNY and CDR2 SVGAGI (reference sequence). CDR3 amino acids: CASRTGTGGSYEQYF. CDR3 nucleotide sequence: TGTGCCAGCAGAACCGGGACAGGGGGCTCCTACGAGCAGTACTTC.

The chain employs TRBV6-5 and TRBJ2-7; 8 bases are shared with TRBD2. Germline V gene data show CDR1 as MNHEY and CDR2 as SVGAGI. CDR3 length: 15 amino acids. This chain's CDR3 is CTCSGGTTGSYEQYV. The CDR3 coding sequence is TGTACCTGCTCGGGAGGGACTACTGGCTCCTACGAGCAGTACGTC.

V and J are TRBV11-3 and TRBJ2-4, with D hard to call. CDR3 length: 15 amino acids. The germline V and J ends were trimmed by 4 bases and 5 bases, with 15 bases remaining between them. CDR1 SGHNT and CDR2 YENEEA come from the germline V gene. The CDR3 sequence is CASSSPGFKENIQYF. CDR3 DNA sequence: TGTGCCAGCAGCTCGCCAGGATTTAAAGAAAACATTCAGTACTTC.

The genes are TRBV9 and TRBJ2-3; the D is unclear. This CDR3 spans 12 amino acids. The V end was cut by 3 bases, the J end by 5 bases, with 7 bases between. Germline V lookup: CDR1 SGDLS, CDR2 YYNGEE. In DNA, the CDR3 is TGTGCCAGCAGCGGGGGTGGAGATACGCAGTATTTT. Its translation is CASSGGGDTQYF. Looking up the rest from reference TRBV9 and TRBJ2-3 gives the full variable domain: DSGVTQTPKHLITATGQRVTLRCSPRSGDLSVYWYQQSLDQGLQFLIQYYNGEERAKGNILERFSAQQFPDLHSELNLSSLELGDSALYFCASSGGGDTQYFGPGTRLTVL.

This clone came up once. The V call is TRBV9, the J call TRBJ2-1; a weak D match, TRBD1 (6 bases). Germline CDR1 SGDLS, CDR2 YYNGEE. There are 14 residues in the CDR3. The ends were cut back, 0 bases at V and 8 bases at J, with 12 bases in the middle. CDR3 amino acids: CASSVVAGADEQFF. The DNA of the CDR3 is TGTGCCAGCAGCGTAGTGGCAGGGGCAGATGAGCAGTTCTTC.

This chain uses TRBV30 with TRBJ1-1; no reliable D call. This CDR3 is 13 amino acids long. The V end was cut by 4 bases, the J end by 0 bases, with 9 bases between. The germline V gene has CDR1 GTSNPN and CDR2 SVGIG (reference sequence). The CDR3 region has the DNA TGTGCCTGGACCGTAAATCTGAACACTGAAGCTTTCTTT. The encoded protein is CAWTVNLNTEAFF.

The V call is TRBV19, the J call TRBJ2-1; possibly TRBD1 for D (5 bases). The CDR3 extends over 15 amino acids. CDR1 LNHDA and CDR2 SQIVND come from the germline V gene (reference sequence). With 6 bases removed from V and 3 bases from J, the gap between germline ends came to 15 bases. The DNA for the CDR3 is TGTGCCAGTAGCTCTGCAGGGTCCCGCTACAATGAGCAGTTCTTC. It translates to CASSSAGSRYNEQFF.

This rearrangement joins TRBV30 to TRBJ2-5; 8 bases align to TRBD2. J gave up 5 bases and V 0 bases, and 5 bases lay outside the gene matches. CDR1 GTSNPN and CDR2 SVGIG come from the germline V gene (reference sequence). The CDR3 consists of 14 residues. The CDR3 DNA reads TGTGCCTGGAGTGTGCAGCGGGGGTATGAGACCCAGTACTTC. This encodes CAWSVQRGYETQYF.